The rows below give T cell receptor beta chains drawn from one sample of a study of Graves' ophthalmopathy and Graves' hyperthyroidism. TCRdb reanalysed the multiplex PCR reads using MiXCR and keeps one entry per CDR3 protein. The table has fewer than 600,000 distinct CDR3 sequences, about 15% seen once. Sequenced sample: blood. These receptors all come from a woman in her twenties or thirties with Graves' ophthalmopathy. Each CDR3 is given with its conserved first and last residue. The D gene is left open where the match is weak. Clone size is given for some rows only: seen once, a few or many times, or a class if the clone is expanded.

TRBV2	NA	TRBD1	TRBJ1-3	TGTGCCAGCAGTGAAGCCGGGGCAGGACAGGGGGCAGTTTCTGGAAACACCATATATTTT	CASSEAGAGQGAVSGNTIYF
TRBV28	NA	TRBD1	TRBJ1-1	TGTGCCAGCAGTTTTCGCCGATCCGACAGGGGGAACACTGAAGCTTTCTTT	CASSFRRSDRGNTEAFF
TRBV12-3/TRBV12-4	many	NA	TRBJ2-7	TGTGCCAGCAGTTTAGCCACAGGAGAGGGGGGTTTCGAGCAGTACTTC	CASSLATGEGGFEQYF
TRBV19	many	NA	TRBJ2-2	TGTGCCAGTAGTATACTGTCGACCGGGGAGCTGTTTTTT	CASSILSTGELFF
TRBV3-1	many	NA	TRBJ1-2	TGTGCCAGCAGCCAGTTCTGGGCGGGTGGCTACACCTTC	CASSQFWAGGYTF
TRBV24-1	many	TRBD1	TRBJ2-5	TGTGCCACCAGTGAGACAGGGGTCAAGACCCAGTACTTC	CATSETGVKTQYF
TRBV9	many	NA	TRBJ2-7	TGTGCCAGCAGTCCCGAAAAGGGGACCTACGAGCAGTACTTC	CASSPEKGTYEQYF
TRBV20-1	NA	TRBD1	TRBJ1-6	TGCAGTGCTAGACGGACAGGGCCCCTCCACTTT	CSARRTGPLHF
TRBV6-1	NA	NA	TRBJ1-5	TGTGCCAGCAGTGCGTTAAATACAAAGGCTAGCAATCAGCCCCAGCATTTT	CASSALNTKASNQPQHF
TRBV9	NA	NA	TRBJ2-7	TGTGCCAGCAGCGTAAGTCTCGCCTACGAGCAGTACTTC	CASSVSLAYEQYF
TRBV12-3/TRBV12-4	once	TRBD1	TRBJ2-5	TGTGCCAGCAGTACGGGACAGGGGGCAGAGACCCAGTACTTC	CASSTGQGAETQYF
TRBV9	NA	NA	TRBJ1-2	TGTGCCAGCAGCGTAAAAGGACAGTCTCACCCGGGTTATGGCTACACCTTC	CASSVKGQSHPGYGYTF
TRBV11-2	NA	NA	TRBJ2-5	TGTGTCATCAGCTTAGAGGCAGAGACCCAGTACTTC	CVISLEAETQYF
TRBV19	many	TRBD1	TRBJ1-6	TGTGCCAGTAGTATAAGACAGGGGGGTTCATCACCCCTCCACTTT	CASSIRQGGSSPLHF
TRBV12-3/TRBV12-4	NA	NA	TRBJ1-2	TGTGCCAGCAGTCGGGTGGAGAACTATGGCTACACCTTC	CASSRVENYGYTF
TRBV12-3/TRBV12-4	NA	NA	TRBJ1-3	TGTGCCAGCAGTTTAATCGGGGGGGTCTCTGGAAACACCATATATTTT	CASSLIGGVSGNTIYF
TRBV12-3/TRBV12-4	NA	TRBD2	TRBJ2-5	TGTGCCAGCAGTTTCTCAGCGGGGGGAAGGCAAGAGACCCAGTACTTC	CASSFSAGGRQETQYF
TRBV7-2	NA	NA	TRBJ1-1	TGTGCCAGCAGCTTATGGGGGAGGGTCGGCACTGAAGCTTTCTTT	CASSLWGRVGTEAFF
TRBV15	many	NA	TRBJ2-5	TGTGCCACCAGCAAGGGCGAGAAGGACCAAGAGACCCAGTACTTC	CATSKGEKDQETQYF
TRBV30	NA	NA	TRBJ2-7	TGTGCCTGGAGTGTAGTACTCGGGAGCGAGCAGTACTTC	CAWSVVLGSEQYF
TRBV6-1	few	NA	TRBJ1-1	TGTGCCAGCAGGCTAGCTGGGGGTAGAAGGAACACTGAAGCTTTCTTT	CASRLAGGRRNTEAFF
TRBV18	NA	NA	TRBJ1-1	TGTGCCAGCTCACCAGTACAGGGGAACACTGAAGCTTTCTTT	CASSPVQGNTEAFF
TRBV7-9	NA	NA	TRBJ2-7	TGTGCCAGTTCCGGAGACTGGAGCTCCTACGAGCAGTACTTC	CASSGDWSSYEQYF
TRBV6-2/TRBV6-3	NA	NA	TRBJ2-2	TGTGCCAGCAGTTACGGTGGTTGGTCTACCGGGGAGCTGTTTTTT	CASSYGGWSTGELFF
TRBV7-6	many	NA	TRBJ1-4	TGTGCCAGCAGTCCGGGGGAAAAACTGTTTTTT	CASSPGEKLFF
TRBV12-3/TRBV12-4	many	NA	TRBJ2-5	TGTGCCAGCAGGGGGGTTGGAGAGACCCAGTACTTC	CASRGVGETQYF
TRBV6-1	many	TRBD1	TRBJ1-6	TGTGCCAGCAGTACCACGGACAGGTCTAATTCACCCCTCCACTTT	CASSTTDRSNSPLHF
TRBV28	NA	TRBD1	TRBJ1-5	TGTGCCAGCAGTTACGGTCGGGGAGGGGGCGTCAATCAGCCCCAGCATTTT	CASSYGRGGGVNQPQHF
TRBV3-1	many	TRBD2	TRBJ2-7	TGTGCCAGCAGCCTGACTAGCGGGGGAAGCAACGAGCAGTACTTC	CASSLTSGGSNEQYF
TRBV6-2/TRBV6-3	NA	TRBD1	TRBJ2-7	TGTGCCAGCAGTTACGGATACAGGGGTAGCCACGAGCAGTACTTC	CASSYGYRGSHEQYF
TRBV2	many	TRBD1	TRBJ1-2	TGTGCCAGCCGGGACAGCTACTATGGCTACACCTTC	CASRDSYYGYTF
TRBV12-3/TRBV12-4	many	NA	TRBJ1-6	TGTGCCAGCAGTTTAAGATCGGGGGTAGAGTCACCCCTCCACTTT	CASSLRSGVESPLHF
TRBV15	few	NA	TRBJ2-7	TGTGCCACCAGCAAAGATCCGGGAACCTACGAGCAGTACTTC	CATSKDPGTYEQYF
TRBV6-1	many	TRBD1	TRBJ2-2	TGTGCCAGCGCTAGGACAGGGGGCTCGGGGACCGGGGAGCTGTTTTTT	CASARTGGSGTGELFF
TRBV5-4	many	NA	TRBJ1-3	TGTGCCAGCAGCTTGCTCCCTCGGACGGGGACGGAGCTCTCTGGAAACACCATATATTTT	CASSLLPRTGTELSGNTIYF
TRBV24-1	NA	TRBD1	TRBJ1-4	TGTGCCACCAGTGACACCGGGGACAGGAGAAATGAAAAACTGTTTTTT	CATSDTGDRRNEKLFF
TRBV18	many	NA	TRBJ1-5	TGTGCCAGCTCACCAATGGCAACCAATCAGCCCCAGCATTTT	CASSPMATNQPQHF
TRBV18	few	TRBD2	TRBJ2-5	TGTGCCAGCTCACCTACCCTAGCGGGAGAGACCCAGTACTTC	CASSPTLAGETQYF
TRBV7-9	many	TRBD1	TRBJ1-5	TGTGCCAGCAGCTTAGTAGGAAGACAGGGGGTTCAGCCCCAGCATTTT	CASSLVGRQGVQPQHF
TRBV7-3	NA	TRBD1	TRBJ1-6	TGTGCCAGCAGCTTAGCTGACAGGGGCAATTCACCCCTCCACTTT	CASSLADRGNSPLHF
TRBV6-1	many	TRBD1	TRBJ1-2	TGTGCCAGCAGTAGGGACAGGGATCACTATGGCTACACCTTC	CASSRDRDHYGYTF
TRBV12-3/TRBV12-4	many	TRBD2	TRBJ2-7	TGTGCCAGCAGGACCGGGAGCGGGGCCTACTACGAGCAGTACTTC	CASRTGSGAYYEQYF
TRBV20-1	many	NA	TRBJ1-1	TGCAGTGCTAGCCTTGGGGGCAGGTTGAACACTGAAGCTTTCTTT	CSASLGGRLNTEAFF
TRBV29-1	many	TRBD2	TRBJ2-5	TGCAGCGTTCCGGCTAGCGGGAGGGAGACCCAGTACTTC	CSVPASGRETQYF
TRBV20-1	many	TRBD2	TRBJ2-7	TGCAGTGCAAAACCGGGACTAGCGTTCGGCGAGCAGTACTTC	CSAKPGLAFGEQYF
TRBV2	many	TRBD2	TRBJ2-7	TGTGCCAGCGGACCGGGACTAGCGGGAGTTGAGCAGTACTTC	CASGPGLAGVEQYF
TRBV7-2	NA	TRBD2	TRBJ2-7	TGTGCCAGCAGCTTATGGGAGCGGGGGGCCAACGAGCAGTACTTC	CASSLWERGANEQYF
TRBV20-1	many	NA	TRBJ2-7	TGCAGTGCTAGCCCATACAGGGTAGGGTACGAGCAGTACTTC	CSASPYRVGYEQYF
TRBV20-1	NA	NA	TRBJ2-7	TGCAGTGCTAGTTCTAGGGGCTCCTACGAGCAGTACTTC	CSASSRGSYEQYF
TRBV4-1	NA	NA	TRBJ2-7	TGCGCCAGCAGCCAAGCGATGATACTAGCCCGCTACGAGCAGTACTTC	CASSQAMILARYEQYF
TRBV11-2	NA	NA	TRBJ2-5	TGTGCCAGCAGCTTATGGTGGGACTCCCAAGAGACCCAGTACTTC	CASSLWWDSQETQYF
TRBV24-1	NA	NA	TRBJ1-1	TGTGCCACTAGGCTATGGGCTTTCTTT	CATRLWAFF
TRBV4-2	many	NA	TRBJ2-7	TGTGCCAGCAGCCAAGATGAGGCAGGGGGGTACGAGCAGTACTTC	CASSQDEAGGYEQYF
TRBV19	many	NA	TRBJ1-2	TGTGCCAGTAGGTGGAGAGATCAGCCCTATGGCTACACCTTC	CASRWRDQPYGYTF
TRBV29-1	NA	NA	TRBJ2-3	TGCAGCGTTGAAGATCAAACAGTCACAGATACGCAGTATTTT	CSVEDQTVTDTQYF
TRBV7-2	few	TRBD2	TRBJ2-7	TGTGCCAGCAGCTTAGCGGAGGGACTAGCGGGGATCGAGCAGTACTTC	CASSLAEGLAGIEQYF